The clone carrying this T cell receptor (beta chain) was seen a few times. Authors' processing steps: The authors estimated nucleated cell counts from reference gene primer amplification. Produced via immunoSEQ multiplex PCR; TCRdb's table is partial and in-frame only. That table supplies the V and J calls and clone size; D and trimming were determined from the DNA. The sample has 200,000 to 250,000 clones; more than 85% are singletons. The sample originates from a study of blood T cell repertoires in COVID-19. About the study: Researchers got acute and convalescent COVID-19 samples from the United States, Italy and Spain. PBMCs, B-cell-depleted T cells, or T cells were the source of the cDNA or gDNA that made up the material.

The V gene's germline CDR1 is SGHRS and CDR2 YFSETQ. CDR3 size: 13 residues. The V and J ends lost 4 bases and 4 bases respectively, with 9 bases between them. The sequence derives from a woman between 45 and 60 years old with COVID-19, enrolled during active disease. What was sequenced was peripheral blood. V is TRBV5-1 and J is TRBJ1-5; D is ambiguous. The CDR3 is CASSEEGNQPQHF. For the CDR3, the DNA is TGCGCCAGCAGCGAGGAGGGAAATCAGCCCCAGCATTTT.